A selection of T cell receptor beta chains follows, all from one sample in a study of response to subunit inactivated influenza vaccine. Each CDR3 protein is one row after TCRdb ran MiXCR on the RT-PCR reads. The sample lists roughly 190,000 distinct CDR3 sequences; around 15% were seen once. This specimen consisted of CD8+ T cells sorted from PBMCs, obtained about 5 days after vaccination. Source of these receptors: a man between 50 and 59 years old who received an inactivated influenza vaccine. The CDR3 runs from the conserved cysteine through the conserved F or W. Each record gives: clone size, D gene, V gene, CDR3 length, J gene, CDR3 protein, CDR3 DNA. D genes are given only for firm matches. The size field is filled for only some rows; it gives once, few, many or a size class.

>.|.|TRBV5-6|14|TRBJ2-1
CASSHTGPYNEQFF
TGTGCCAGCAGCCATACGGGGCCCTACAATGAGCAGTTCTTC
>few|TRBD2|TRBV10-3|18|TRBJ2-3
CAISETSGGLLSTDTQYF
TGTGCCATCAGTGAAACTAGCGGGGGGCTTCTGAGCACAGATACGCAGTATTTT
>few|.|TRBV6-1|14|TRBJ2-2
CASSERSTTGELFF
TGTGCCAGCAGTGAACGTTCGACTACCGGGGAGCTGTTTTTT
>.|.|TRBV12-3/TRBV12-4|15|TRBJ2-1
CASRAEVVGYNEQFF
TGTGCCAGCAGGGCTGAGGTGGTGGGATACAATGAGCAGTTCTTC
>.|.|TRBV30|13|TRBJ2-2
CAWSILLSGELFF
TGTGCCTGGAGTATACTCCTGAGCGGGGAGCTGTTTTTT
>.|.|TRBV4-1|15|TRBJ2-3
CASSHLGGDTDTQYF
TGCGCCAGCAGCCATCTGGGGGGCGACACAGATACGCAGTATTTT
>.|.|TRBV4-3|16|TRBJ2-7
CASSQGWSGSTYEQYF
TGCGCCAGCAGCCAAGGGTGGTCAGGATCTACCTACGAGCAGTACTTC
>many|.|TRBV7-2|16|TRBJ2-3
CASSSQLFYDMDTQYF
TGTGCCAGCAGCTCGCAGCTTTTTTACGACATGGATACGCAGTATTTT
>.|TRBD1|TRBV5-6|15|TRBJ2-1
CASSYGQGTYNEQFF
TGTGCCAGCAGCTATGGACAGGGAACCTACAATGAGCAGTTCTTC
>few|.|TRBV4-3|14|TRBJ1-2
CASSQDQGSYGYTF
TGCGCCAGCAGCCAAGATCAGGGAAGCTATGGCTACACCTTC
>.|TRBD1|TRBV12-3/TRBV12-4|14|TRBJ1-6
CASRAGGYNSPLHF
TGTGCCAGCAGAGCAGGGGGCTATAATTCACCCCTCCACTTT
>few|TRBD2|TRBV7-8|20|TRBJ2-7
CASSLALGEWGTSGFGEQYF
TGTGCCAGCAGCTTAGCGCTAGGGGAGTGGGGGACTAGCGGGTTCGGCGAGCAGTACTTC
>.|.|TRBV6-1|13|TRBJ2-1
CASRQVSYNEQFF
TGTGCCAGTCGACAGGTCTCCTACAATGAGCAGTTCTTC
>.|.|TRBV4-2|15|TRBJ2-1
CASSHRDIFAHEQFF
TGTGCCAGCAGCCATCGGGACATTTTCGCACATGAGCAGTTCTTC
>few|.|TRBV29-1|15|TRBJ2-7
CSVEFPYSGSYEQYF
TGCAGCGTTGAATTCCCCTATTCCGGGTCCTACGAGCAGTACTTC